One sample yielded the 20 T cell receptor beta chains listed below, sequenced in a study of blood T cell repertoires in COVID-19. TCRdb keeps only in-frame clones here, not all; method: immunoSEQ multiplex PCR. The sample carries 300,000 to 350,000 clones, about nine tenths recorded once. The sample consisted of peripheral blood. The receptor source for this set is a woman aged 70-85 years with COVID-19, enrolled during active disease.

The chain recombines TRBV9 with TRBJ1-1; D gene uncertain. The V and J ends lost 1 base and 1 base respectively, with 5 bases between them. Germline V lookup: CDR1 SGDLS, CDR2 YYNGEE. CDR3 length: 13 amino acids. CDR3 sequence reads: CASSVRENTEAFF. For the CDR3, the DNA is TGTGCCAGCAGCGTACGGGAGAACACTGAAGCTTTCTTT.

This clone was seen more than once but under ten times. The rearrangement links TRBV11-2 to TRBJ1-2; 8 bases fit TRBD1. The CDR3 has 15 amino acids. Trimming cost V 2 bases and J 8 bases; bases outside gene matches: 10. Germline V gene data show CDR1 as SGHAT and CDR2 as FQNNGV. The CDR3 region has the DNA TGTGCCAGCAGCTTAACCTGGCAGGGGGCACGGGGCTACACCTTC. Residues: CASSLTWQGARGYTF.

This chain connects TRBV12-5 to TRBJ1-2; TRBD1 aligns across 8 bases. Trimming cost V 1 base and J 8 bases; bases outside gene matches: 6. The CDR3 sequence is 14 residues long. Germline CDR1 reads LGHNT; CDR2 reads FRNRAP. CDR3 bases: TGTGCTAGTGGTTTGGAGGGCAGGGGGCTCGGCTACACCTTC. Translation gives CASGLEGRGLGYTF.

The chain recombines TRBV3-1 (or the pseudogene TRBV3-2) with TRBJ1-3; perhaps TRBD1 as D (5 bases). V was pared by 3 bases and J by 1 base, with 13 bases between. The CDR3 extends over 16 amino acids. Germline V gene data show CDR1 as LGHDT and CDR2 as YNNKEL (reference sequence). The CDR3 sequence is CASSHLIGVSGNTIYF. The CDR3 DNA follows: TGTGCCAGCAGCCATCTAATAGGGGTATCTGGAAACACCATATATTTT.

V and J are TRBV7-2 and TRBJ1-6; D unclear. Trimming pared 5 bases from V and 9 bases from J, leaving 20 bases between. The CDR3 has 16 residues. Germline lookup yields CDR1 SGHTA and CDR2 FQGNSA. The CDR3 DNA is TGTGCCAGCAGCGAACAAATTGGGCTGGTTAGTTCACCCCTCCACTTT. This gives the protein CASSEQIGLVSSPLHF.

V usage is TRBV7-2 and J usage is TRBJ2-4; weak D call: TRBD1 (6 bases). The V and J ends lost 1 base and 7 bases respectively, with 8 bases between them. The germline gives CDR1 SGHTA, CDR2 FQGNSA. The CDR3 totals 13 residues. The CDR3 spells CASSLDRENIQYF. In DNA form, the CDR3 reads TGTGCCAGCAGCTTAGACAGGGAGAACATTCAGTACTTC.

The DNA of the CDR3 is TGTGCCAGCAGCCAAGATCCTCTTTACAATCAGCCCCAGCATTTT. It specifies CASSQDPLYNQPQHF. The V gene is TRBV4-2, the J gene TRBJ1-5; D is ambiguous. Per germline, CDR1 LGHNA and CDR2 YNFKEQ. V lost 0 bases to trimming and J lost 3 bases, with 9 bases between them. The CDR3 extends over 15 amino acids.

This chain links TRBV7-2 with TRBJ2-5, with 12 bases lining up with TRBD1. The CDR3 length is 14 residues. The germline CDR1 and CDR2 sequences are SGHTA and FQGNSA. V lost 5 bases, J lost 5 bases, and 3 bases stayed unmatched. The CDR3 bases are TGTGCCAGCAGCCGGGACAGGGGGCCGGAGACCCAGTACTTC. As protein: CASSRDRGPETQYF.

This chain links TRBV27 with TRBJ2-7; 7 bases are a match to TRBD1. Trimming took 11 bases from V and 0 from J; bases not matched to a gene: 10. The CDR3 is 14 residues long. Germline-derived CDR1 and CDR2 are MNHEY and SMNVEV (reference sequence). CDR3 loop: CASSPGDSSYEQYF. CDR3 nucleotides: TGTGCCTCCTCACCCGGGGACAGCTCCTACGAGCAGTACTTC.

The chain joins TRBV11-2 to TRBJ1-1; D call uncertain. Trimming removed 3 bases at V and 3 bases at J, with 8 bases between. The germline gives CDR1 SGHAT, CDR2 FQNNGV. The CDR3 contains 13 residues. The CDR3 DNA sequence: TGTGCCAGCAGCTTCAATCGGGACACTGAAGCTTTCTTT. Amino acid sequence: CASSFNRDTEAFF.

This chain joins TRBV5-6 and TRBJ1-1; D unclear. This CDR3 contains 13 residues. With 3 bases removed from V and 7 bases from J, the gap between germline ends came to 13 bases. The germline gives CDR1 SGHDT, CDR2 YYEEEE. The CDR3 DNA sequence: TGTGCCAGCAGCTACCCCGACGGGGTTGAAGCTTTCTTT. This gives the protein CASSYPDGVEAFF.

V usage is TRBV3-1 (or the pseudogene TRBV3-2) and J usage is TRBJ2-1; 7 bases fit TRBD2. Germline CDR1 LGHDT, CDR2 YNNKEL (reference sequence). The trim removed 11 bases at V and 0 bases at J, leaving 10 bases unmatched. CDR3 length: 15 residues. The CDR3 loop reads CASGRAGSSYNEQFF. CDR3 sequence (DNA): TGTGCCTCCGGCAGAGCGGGGAGCTCCTACAATGAGCAGTTCTTC.

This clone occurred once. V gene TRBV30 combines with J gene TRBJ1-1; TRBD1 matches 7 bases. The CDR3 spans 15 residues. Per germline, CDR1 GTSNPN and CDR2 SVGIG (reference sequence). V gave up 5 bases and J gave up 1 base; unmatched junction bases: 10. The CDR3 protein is CAWQKGALGNTEAFF. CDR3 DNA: TGTGCCTGGCAGAAGGGGGCCTTAGGGAACACTGAAGCTTTCTTT.

The CDR3 bases are TGTGCCACCAGTGACCCCCCTACAGATACGCAGTATTTT. Translation: CATSDPPTDTQYF. V and J are TRBV24-1 and TRBJ2-3; D is undetermined. This CDR3 is 13 amino acids long. V lost 4 bases, J lost 3 bases, and 7 bases lay in between. The germline V gene has CDR1 KGHDR and CDR2 SFDVKD.

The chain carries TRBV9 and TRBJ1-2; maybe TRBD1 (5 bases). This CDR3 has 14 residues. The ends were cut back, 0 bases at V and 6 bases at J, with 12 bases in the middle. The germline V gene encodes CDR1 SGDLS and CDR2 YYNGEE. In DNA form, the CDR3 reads TGTGCCAGCAGCGTAGTCCCAGGGCCAGATGGCTACACCTTC. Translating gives CASSVVPGPDGYTF. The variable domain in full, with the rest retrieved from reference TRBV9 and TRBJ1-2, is DSGVTQTPKHLITATGQRVTLRCSPRSGDLSVYWYQQSLDQGLQFLIQYYNGEERAKGNILERFSAQQFPDLHSELNLSSLELGDSALYFCASSVVPGPDGYTFGSGTRLTVV.

The CDR3: CASSQEGGAPNEQYF. The CDR3 region has the DNA TGCGCCAGCAGCCAAGAAGGAGGGGCACCCAACGAGCAGTACTTC. The chain recombines TRBV4-3 with TRBJ2-7; maybe TRBD2 (6 bases). V was pared by 0 bases and J by 5 bases, with 14 bases between. Germline CDR1 LGHNA, CDR2 YSLEER. The CDR3 length is 15 residues.

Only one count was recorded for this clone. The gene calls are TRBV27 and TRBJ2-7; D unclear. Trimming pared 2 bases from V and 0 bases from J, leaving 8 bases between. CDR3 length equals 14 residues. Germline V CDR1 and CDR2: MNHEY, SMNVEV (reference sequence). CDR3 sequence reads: CASSLMGPSYEQYF. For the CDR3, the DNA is TGTGCCAGCAGTTTAATGGGCCCCTCCTACGAGCAGTACTTC.

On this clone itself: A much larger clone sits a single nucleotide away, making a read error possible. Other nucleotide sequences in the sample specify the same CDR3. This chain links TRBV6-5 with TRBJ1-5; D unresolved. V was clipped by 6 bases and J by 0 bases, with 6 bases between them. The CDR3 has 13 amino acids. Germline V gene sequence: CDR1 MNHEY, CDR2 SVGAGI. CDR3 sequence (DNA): TGTGCCAGCAGCCGGGATAGCAATCAGCCCCAGCATTTT. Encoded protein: CASSRDSNQPQHF.

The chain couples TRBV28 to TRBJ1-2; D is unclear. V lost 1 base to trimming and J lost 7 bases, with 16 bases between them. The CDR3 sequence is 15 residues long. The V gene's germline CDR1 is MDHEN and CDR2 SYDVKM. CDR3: CASSLFGRTGSGYTF. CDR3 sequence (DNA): TGTGCCAGCAGTTTATTCGGGAGGACTGGTAGTGGCTACACCTTC.

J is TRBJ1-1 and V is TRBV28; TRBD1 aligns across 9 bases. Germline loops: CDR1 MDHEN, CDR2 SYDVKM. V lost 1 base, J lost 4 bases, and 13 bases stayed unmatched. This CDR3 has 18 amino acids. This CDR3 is CASSLYLTYTGGGTEAFF. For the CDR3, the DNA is TGTGCCAGCAGTTTATACCTAACCTATACAGGGGGCGGCACTGAAGCTTTCTTT. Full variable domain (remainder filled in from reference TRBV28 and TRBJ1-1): DVKVTQSSRYLVKRTGEKVFLECVQDMDHENMFWYRQDPGLGLRLIYFSYDVKMKEKGDIPEGYSVSREKKERFSLILESASTNQTSMYLCASSLYLTYTGGGTEAFFGQGTRLTVV.